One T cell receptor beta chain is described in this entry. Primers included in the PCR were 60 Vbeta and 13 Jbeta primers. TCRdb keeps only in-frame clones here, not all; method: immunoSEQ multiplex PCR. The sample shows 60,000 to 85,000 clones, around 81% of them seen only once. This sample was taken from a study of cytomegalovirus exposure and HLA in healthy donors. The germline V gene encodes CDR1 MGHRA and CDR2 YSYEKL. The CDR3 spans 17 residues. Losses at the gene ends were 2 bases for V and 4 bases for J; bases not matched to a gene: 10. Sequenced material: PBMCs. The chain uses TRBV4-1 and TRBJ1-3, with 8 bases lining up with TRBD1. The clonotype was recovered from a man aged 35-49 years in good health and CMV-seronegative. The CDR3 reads CASSQTWTTGGGNTIYF. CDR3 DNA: TGCGCCAGCAGCCAAACGTGGACAACAGGGGGAGGAAACACCATATATTTT.